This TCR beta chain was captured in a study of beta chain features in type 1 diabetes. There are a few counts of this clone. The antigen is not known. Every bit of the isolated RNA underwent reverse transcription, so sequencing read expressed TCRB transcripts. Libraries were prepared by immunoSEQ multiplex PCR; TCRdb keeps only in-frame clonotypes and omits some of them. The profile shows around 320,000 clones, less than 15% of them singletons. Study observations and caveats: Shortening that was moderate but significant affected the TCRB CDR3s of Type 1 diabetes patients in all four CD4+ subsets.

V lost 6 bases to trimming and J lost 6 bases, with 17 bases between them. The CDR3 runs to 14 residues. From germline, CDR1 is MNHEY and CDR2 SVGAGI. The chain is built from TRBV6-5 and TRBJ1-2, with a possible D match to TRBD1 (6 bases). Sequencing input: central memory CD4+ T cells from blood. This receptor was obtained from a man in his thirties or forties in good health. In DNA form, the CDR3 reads TGTGCCAGCAGCCCTAGGACAGTCCGTGATGGCTACACCTTC. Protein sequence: CASSPRTVRDGYTF.